The 6 T cell receptor beta chains given below trace back to one sample, sequenced in a study of cytomegalovirus exposure and HLA in healthy donors. This PCR relied on a set of 60 Vbeta primers and 13 Jbeta primers. Method: immunoSEQ multiplex PCR; TCRdb's copy keeps in-frame clones and lacks some. The sample lists some 140,000 clones; roughly 80% were seen once. The material sequenced was PBMCs. The receptors stem from a woman aged 50 to 65 in good health and CMV-seropositive.

A single count supports this clone. The chain joins TRBV7-8 to TRBJ2-7; 12 bases map to TRBD2. Looked up from germline, CDR1 is SGHVS and CDR2 is FQNEAQ. V gave up 2 bases and J gave up 2 bases; unmatched junction bases: 7. This CDR3 contains 17 residues. The CDR3 DNA is TGTGCCAGCAGCTTACCTAGCGGGGGGGCCGGGACCTACGAGCAGTACTTC. Protein sequence: CASSLPSGGAGTYEQYF.

The rearrangement joins TRBV5-1 to TRBJ1-6; D gene ambiguous. CDR3 size: 14 residues. Trimming removed 0 bases at V and 13 bases at J, with 14 bases between. The germline CDR1 and CDR2 sequences are SGHRS and YFSETQ. The CDR3 loop reads CASSLGGGTHPLHF. The CDR3 DNA reads TGCGCCAGCAGCTTGGGAGGTGGCACTCATCCCCTCCACTTT.

The rearrangement uses TRBV7-8 and TRBJ2-7; possible D gene TRBD2, 5 bases. V lost 3 bases and J 0 bases, leaving 21 bases between the germline ends. The CDR3 is 18 residues long. Germline CDR1 SGHVS, CDR2 FQNEAQ. CDR3 sequence: CASSFQSGSAISSYEQYF. CDR3 nucleotides: TGTGCCAGCAGCTTCCAAAGCGGAAGCGCTATCTCCTCCTACGAGCAGTACTTC.

The chain employs TRBV7-8 and TRBJ1-3; 9 nucleotides align to TRBD1. Trimming at V came to 2 bases and at J to 1 base, leaving 15 bases not matched to a gene. The CDR3 is 20 amino acids. Germline CDR1 reads SGHVS; CDR2 reads FQNEAQ. The CDR3 sequence: CASSLRGQGLGSWSGNTIYF. In DNA, the CDR3 is TGTGCCAGCAGCTTAAGGGGACAGGGCCTTGGGAGCTGGTCTGGAAACACCATATATTTT.

The rearrangement uses TRBV5-1 and TRBJ1-4; D is unresolved. CDR1 and CDR2 from the germline V gene are SGHRS and YFSETQ. V was pared by 0 bases and J by 8 bases, with 17 bases between. The CDR3 is made up of 16 amino acids. Here the CDR3 DNA reads TGCGCCAGCAGCTTGGGACGATTGGGCGGGGAAGAAAAACTGTTTTTT. Protein product: CASSLGRLGGEEKLFF.

J is TRBJ2-5 and V is TRBV19; 8 nucleotides line up with TRBD1. This CDR3 region has 16 residues. After removal of 4 bases from V and 2 bases from J, the junction contained 9 bases not matched to a gene. Germline CDR1 LNHDA, CDR2 SQIVND (reference sequence). For the CDR3, the DNA is TGTGCCAGTAGTAACCCTCGACAGGGGCGGCAAGAGACCCAGTACTTC. This gives the protein CASSNPRQGRQETQYF.